Below are 29 T cell receptor beta chains sequenced from a single sample in a study of blood T cell repertoires in COVID-19. The method was immunoSEQ multiplex PCR; TCRdb's version includes in-frame clones alone and lacks a portion of them. Among 200,000 or so clones listed, 84% were seen once. The specimen was peripheral blood. Receptors were obtained from a human donor in a cohort sampled during active COVID-19.

The chain uses TRBV3-1 (or the pseudogene TRBV3-2) and TRBJ1-3; 9 nucleotides line up with TRBD1. This CDR3 contains 19 residues. V was clipped by 3 bases and J by 0 bases; unmatched bases: 12. From germline, CDR1 is LGHDT and CDR2 YNNKEL (reference sequence). CDR3 loop: CASSQAGTGYPGSGNTIYF. CDR3 in DNA: TGTGCCAGCAGCCAGGCCGGGACAGGGTACCCAGGCTCTGGAAACACCATATATTTT.

This rearrangement joins TRBV30 to TRBJ2-7; D is possibly TRBD1 (6 bases). The ends were cut back, 3 bases at V and 11 bases at J, with 23 bases in the middle. This CDR3 comprises 14 residues. Germline V gives CDR1 GTSNPN, CDR2 SVGIG (reference sequence). The CDR3 region is CAWSSLGSGRGKYF. Here the CDR3 DNA reads TGTGCCTGGAGCTCCCTCGGCTCGGGCAGGGGAAAGTACTTC.

The chain is built from TRBV18 and TRBJ2-6, with 9 bases matching TRBD2. The CDR3 runs 17 residues. Germline V gene sequence: CDR1 KGHSH, CDR2 LQKENI. Trimming at V came to 0 bases and at J to 1 base, leaving 1 base not matched to a gene. The CDR3 DNA reads TGTGCCAGCTCACCACCTAGCGGGAGATCTGGGGCCAACGTCCTGACTTTC. It is translated as CASSPPSGRSGANVLTF.

The chain recombines TRBV20-1 with TRBJ1-2, with 9 positions matching TRBD1. V was clipped by 5 bases and J by 7 bases; unmatched bases: 2. Germline V gene sequence: CDR1 DFQATT, CDR2 SNEGSKA (reference sequence). This CDR3 spans 11 amino acids. The CDR3 DNA sequence: TGCAGTGCTCCGGACAGGGGTGGCTACACCTTC. Translation: CSAPDRGGYTF.

This clone was seen a handful of times. The chain joins TRBV28 to TRBJ1-6, with 11 nucleotides matching TRBD1. The CDR3 contains 15 residues. Germline V gene lookup returns CDR1 MDHEN and CDR2 SYDVKM. J was trimmed by 9 bases and V by 8 bases; bases with no gene match: 9. CDR3 residues: CASGPGTGGISPLHF. Here the CDR3 DNA reads TGTGCCAGCGGACCCGGGACAGGGGGAATTTCACCCCTCCACTTT.

As DNA, the CDR3 is TGTGCCATCAGGGACCCTAGCGGGAGTACAGATACGCAGTATTTT. Translating it yields CAIRDPSGSTDTQYF. The gene calls are TRBV10-3 and TRBJ2-3; 10 bases map to TRBD2. This CDR3 has 15 residues. V dropped 6 bases and J dropped 3; count of bases not matched to a gene: 6. Germline loops: CDR1 ENHRY, CDR2 SYGVKD.

This rearrangement joins TRBV19 to TRBJ1-2; 8 nucleotides match TRBD1. Germline V lookup: CDR1 LNHDA, CDR2 SQIVND (reference sequence). J was trimmed by 4 bases and V by 4 bases; bases with no gene match: 14. CDR3 length equals 17 residues. The CDR3: CASSRGQARAVSYGYTF. The CDR3 DNA is TGTGCCAGTAGTAGGGGACAGGCCCGCGCGGTCAGCTATGGCTACACCTTC.

V usage is TRBV5-6 and J usage is TRBJ1-2, with TRBD1 as a possible D gene (6 bases). The germline CDR1 and CDR2 sequences are SGHDT and YYEEEE. CDR3 length equals 15 residues. Deletions cut 5 bases from V and 4 bases from J, with 18 bases between. The CDR3 nucleotides are TGTGCCAGCAGGCTACGAGACAGGCAATTCTATGGCTACACCTTC. It yields the protein CASRLRDRQFYGYTF.

The chain carries TRBV10-1 and TRBJ2-7; possibly TRBD1 for D (6 bases). The V end lost 1 base, the J end lost 0 bases, and 13 bases lay between the germline ends. Germline loops: CDR1 WNHNN, CDR2 SYGVQD (reference sequence). This CDR3 region has 16 residues. As DNA, the CDR3 is TGCGCCAGCAGTGAGTACAGGGCCTCTAGCTCCTACGAGCAGTACTTC. Encoded protein: CASSEYRASSSYEQYF.

V gene TRBV27 combines with J gene TRBJ2-3, with 10 bases matching TRBD2. This CDR3 is 17 amino acids long. Per germline, CDR1 MNHEY and CDR2 SMNVEV (reference sequence). With 6 bases clipped from V and 3 bases from J, the junction kept 12 bases outside the gene matches. The CDR3 loop reads CASRIRMTSGLTDTQYF. CDR3 bases: TGTGCCAGCAGAATACGTATGACTAGCGGGTTAACAGATACGCAGTATTTT.

The rearrangement links TRBV18 to TRBJ2-3; possible D gene TRBD2, 6 bases. CDR3 length equals 16 residues. Germline V gene data show CDR1 as KGHSH and CDR2 as LQKENI. Trimming stripped 1 base from V and 2 bases from J, with 13 bases between. The CDR3 region has the DNA TGTGCCAGCTCACCACGTAGCGGCGTTCTCACAGATACGCAGTATTTT. It codes for CASSPRSGVLTDTQYF. The full variable domain, in which reference TRBV18 and TRBJ2-3 provide the parts outside the CDR3, is NAGVMQNPRHLVRRRGQEARLRCSPMKGHSHVYWYRQLPEEGLKFMVYLQKENIIDESGMPKERFSAEFPKEGPSILRIQQVVRGDSAAYFCASSPRSGVLTDTQYFGPGTRLTVL.

This chain links TRBV19 with TRBJ1-1; unclear D gene. The CDR3 consists of 14 residues. V lost 0 bases and J lost 2, with 7 bases in between. Germline V gives CDR1 LNHDA, CDR2 SQIVND (reference sequence). The CDR3 region is CASSIDMRNTEAFF. The CDR3 bases are TGTGCCAGTAGTATAGATATGCGCAACACTGAAGCTTTCTTT.

This rearrangement joins TRBV7-7 to TRBJ2-1; TRBD2 aligns across 14 bases. Germline CDR1 SSHAT, CDR2 FNYEAQ (reference sequence). V lost 5 bases, J lost 7 bases, and 7 bases stayed unmatched. This CDR3 contains 16 residues. The CDR3 protein is CASSRGLAGVSNEQFF. CDR3 bases: TGTGCCAGCAGCCGGGGACTAGCGGGAGTTTCAAATGAGCAGTTCTTC.

The chain carries TRBV9 and TRBJ1-2; D ambiguous. Germline CDR1 SGDLS, CDR2 YYNGEE. V was pared by 0 bases and J by 4 bases, with 7 bases between. The CDR3 is 13 amino acids. The CDR3 is CASSVGDGYGYTF. CDR3 nucleotide sequence: TGTGCCAGCAGCGTAGGCGATGGCTATGGCTACACCTTC. The whole variable domain, filled in from reference TRBV9 and TRBJ1-2, reads DSGVTQTPKHLITATGQRVTLRCSPRSGDLSVYWYQQSLDQGLQFLIQYYNGEERAKGNILERFSAQQFPDLHSELNLSSLELGDSALYFCASSVGDGYGYTFGSGTRLTVV.

This clone was recorded at least ten times. The chain links TRBV3-1 (or the pseudogene TRBV3-2) to TRBJ2-5, with 8 bases that match TRBD2. This CDR3 is 15 amino acids long. The germline gives CDR1 LGHDT, CDR2 YNNKEL (reference sequence). With V trimmed by 6 bases and J by 2 bases, 8 bases remained unmatched. CDR3 region: CASRRLANKQETQYF. The CDR3 DNA is TGTGCCAGCAGGAGACTAGCGAACAAACAAGAGACCCAGTACTTC.

With regard to this clone: Within the sample, other DNA sequences also encode this same CDR3. The chain recombines TRBV5-1 with TRBJ2-5; 8 bases align to TRBD2. CDR3 length: 14 amino acids. Per the germline V gene, CDR1 is SGHRS and CDR2 is YFSETQ. V lost 1 base, J lost 2 bases, and 1 base stayed unmatched. CDR3 region: CASSLTSGQETQYF. DNA of the CDR3: TGCGCCAGCAGCTTGACTAGCGGACAAGAGACCCAGTACTTC.

The rearrangement joins TRBV5-6 to TRBJ1-6, with 9 positions matching TRBD1. V was clipped by 1 base and J by 7 bases; unmatched bases: 3. The length of the CDR3 is 15 residues. Germline V lookup: CDR1 SGHDT, CDR2 YYEEEE. CDR3 region: CASSLLGQGNSPLHF. The DNA of the CDR3 is TGTGCCAGCAGCTTGCTAGGACAGGGGAATTCACCCCTCCACTTT.

By share, this clone counts as large. The rearrangement links TRBV18 to TRBJ1-5, with D possibly being TRBD1 (6 bases). V lost 2 bases to trimming and J lost 5 bases, with 7 bases between them. The CDR3 runs 13 residues. CDR1 KGHSH and CDR2 LQKENI come from the germline V gene. CDR3 nucleotides: TGTGCCAGCTCACCAGGGGGCGATCAGCCCCAGCATTTT. This gives the protein CASSPGGDQPQHF. The full variable domain, with the rest looked up from reference TRBV18 and TRBJ1-5, is NAGVMQNPRHLVRRRGQEARLRCSPMKGHSHVYWYRQLPEEGLKFMVYLQKENIIDESGMPKERFSAEFPKEGPSILRIQQVVRGDSAAYFCASSPGGDQPQHFGDGTRLSIL.

The chain has TRBV5-1 and TRBJ1-1; D might be TRBD1 (5 bases). The V gene's germline CDR1 is SGHRS and CDR2 YFSETQ. CDR3 length: 14 residues. Trimming took off 4 bases at V and 2 bases at J, with 12 bases between the two ends. DNA for the CDR3: TGCGCCAGCAGCCCGACAGCTAAAAACACTGAAGCTTTCTTT. Its protein product is CASSPTAKNTEAFF.

The CDR3 nucleotides are TGTGCCAGCGGCAGTTCCTATAATTCACCCCTCCACTTT. Translating gives CASGSSYNSPLHF. The chain recombines TRBV2 with TRBJ1-6; no reliable D call. Trimming cost V 8 bases and J 1 base, with 6 bases left between them. The CDR3 totals 13 residues. Germline V gene lookup returns CDR1 SNHLY and CDR2 FYNNEI.

This chain links TRBV25-1 with TRBJ1-1; 7 bases agree with TRBD1. The CDR3 has 15 amino acids. V trimming: 1 base; J trimming: 8 bases; junction bases outside the gene matches: 10. Germline loops: CDR1 MGHDK, CDR2 SYGVNS. The chain's CDR3 is CASSEWGNRGDEAFF. The CDR3 nucleotides read TGTGCCAGCAGTGAATGGGGAAACAGGGGAGACGAAGCTTTCTTT.

The J gene is TRBJ2-3, the V gene TRBV3-1 (or the pseudogene TRBV3-2); TRBD2 matches at 7 bases. The CDR3 spans 16 residues. Germline values: CDR1 LGHDT, CDR2 YNNKEL (reference sequence). The J segment lost 0 bases and the V segment lost 1 base, leaving 4 bases of the junction unmatched. The CDR3 is CASSQAPGGSTDTQYF. CDR3 in DNA: TGTGCCAGCAGCCAAGCCCCGGGGGGAAGCACAGATACGCAGTATTTT.

The chain carries TRBV15 and TRBJ2-7; a weak D match, TRBD1 (6 bases). The germline CDR1 and CDR2 sequences are LNHNV and YYDKDF (reference sequence). The V end was cut by 0 bases, the J end by 1 base, with 10 bases between. This CDR3 is 15 amino acids long. This chain's CDR3 is CATSRDRTASYEQYF. DNA of the CDR3: TGTGCCACCAGCAGAGATCGGACAGCTTCCTACGAGCAGTACTTC.

The genes are TRBV19 and TRBJ2-1, with no clear D. The CDR3 sequence is 13 residues long. Germline CDR1 is LNHDA and CDR2 is SQIVND (reference sequence). Trimming pared 10 bases from V and 4 bases from J, leaving 14 bases between. The CDR3 bases are TGTGCCACGGAGCCCATGGATTACAATGAGCAGTTCTTC. This translates into CATEPMDYNEQFF. The full variable domain, in which reference TRBV19 and TRBJ2-1 provide the parts outside the CDR3, is DGGITQSPKYLFRKEGQNVTLSCEQNLNHDAMYWYRQDPGQGLRLIYYSQIVNDFQKGDIAEGYSVSREKKESFPLTVTSAQKNPTAFYLCATEPMDYNEQFFGPGTRLTVL.

The rearrangement joins TRBV3-1 (or the pseudogene TRBV3-2) to TRBJ2-1, with 8 bases matching TRBD2. Germline V gene lookup returns CDR1 LGHDT and CDR2 YNNKEL (reference sequence). The CDR3 spans 17 residues. The junction had 4 bases not matched to a gene; V was cut back by 0 bases and J by 0 bases. CDR3 region: CASSQDSGDFSYNEQFF. CDR3 sequence (DNA): TGTGCCAGCAGCCAAGATAGCGGGGATTTCTCCTACAATGAGCAGTTCTTC.

The chain joins TRBV27 to TRBJ1-1; D perhaps matches TRBD1 (6 bases). V lost 2 bases and J 4 bases, leaving 17 bases between the germline ends. Germline CDR1 is MNHEY and CDR2 is SMNVEV (reference sequence). CDR3 length: 16 amino acids. The CDR3 DNA sequence: TGTGCCAGCAGTTTAAGGCCCCCAGGGGTTGGCACTGAAGCTTTCTTT. Translated, it gives CASSLRPPGVGTEAFF.

The V gene is TRBV13, the J gene TRBJ2-1; 12 bases fit TRBD2. The CDR3 has 17 residues. The germline V gene has CDR1 PRHDT and CDR2 FYEKMQ (reference sequence). V was clipped by 0 bases and J by 2 bases; unmatched bases: 2. Written as DNA, the CDR3 is TGTGCCAGCAGCTTAGGGACTAGCGGGAGTCCCTACAATGAGCAGTTCTTC. As protein: CASSLGTSGSPYNEQFF. The full variable domain, rest sourced from reference TRBV13 and TRBJ2-1, is AAGVIQSPRHLIKEKRETATLKCYPIPRHDTVYWYQQGPGQDPQFLISFYEKMQSDKGSIPDRFSAQQFSDYHSELNMSSLELGDSALYFCASSLGTSGSPYNEQFFGPGTRLTVL.

V usage is TRBV4-1 and J usage is TRBJ2-1; 7 nucleotides align to TRBD2. The germline CDR1 and CDR2 sequences are MGHRA and YSYEKL. V gave up 1 base and J gave up 0 bases; unmatched junction bases: 9. CDR3 length: 18 amino acids. As DNA, the CDR3 is TGCGCCAGCAGCCAAGTGTTGGTGGGAGGGAGCTCCTACAATGAGCAGTTCTTC. Protein sequence: CASSQVLVGGSSYNEQFF.

This chain joins TRBV5-1 and TRBJ1-3; tentatively, D is TRBD1 (5 bases). The CDR3 length is 15 residues. V was pared by 0 bases and J by 0 bases, with 7 bases between. Germline V gives CDR1 SGHRS, CDR2 YFSETQ. The DNA for the CDR3 is TGCGCCAGCAGCTTGGGACAGATCTCTGGAAACACCATATATTTT. It is translated as CASSLGQISGNTIYF.